The 8 T cell receptor beta chains listed next were all sequenced from one sample in a study of cytomegalovirus exposure and HLA in healthy donors. The study ran its PCR with 60 Vbeta and 13 Jbeta primers. TCRdb keeps only in-frame clones here, not all; method: immunoSEQ multiplex PCR. The table records 150,000 to 250,000 clones, 70% to 80% of them present only once. The sequencing input was PBMCs. The receptor set was obtained from a woman aged 25 to 45 in good health and CMV-seropositive.

The chain links TRBV4-2 to TRBJ2-1; maybe TRBD1 (7 bases). Germline values: CDR1 LGHNA, CDR2 YNFKEQ. The CDR3 is 14 amino acids. Trimming took off 6 bases at V and 9 bases at J, with 18 bases between the two ends. CDR3 residues: CASRTDREASEQFF. The CDR3 nucleotides are TGTGCCAGCAGGACCGACAGGGAGGCTAGTGAGCAGTTCTTC.

The chain employs TRBV6-1 and TRBJ2-1, with D maybe TRBD1 (6 bases). Per the germline V gene, CDR1 is MNHNS and CDR2 is SASEGT. There are 10 residues in the CDR3. Trimming removed 7 bases from V and 12 bases from J, with 10 bases in between. Here the CDR3 reads CASTDRLQFF. The CDR3, as DNA: TGTGCCAGCACGGACAGACTGCAGTTCTTC.

The chain employs TRBV5-1 and TRBJ2-7; no firm D call. The CDR3 runs to 13 residues. Germline V gene lookup returns CDR1 SGHRS and CDR2 YFSETQ. With 1 base removed from V and 1 base from J, the gap between germline ends came to 6 bases. The chain's CDR3 is CASSLFGSYEQYF. CDR3 bases: TGCGCCAGCAGCTTGTTCGGTTCCTACGAGCAGTACTTC.

This chain connects TRBV19 to TRBJ1-1; weak D call: TRBD1 (5 bases). CDR1 and CDR2 from the germline V gene are LNHDA and SQIVND (reference sequence). V gave up 5 bases and J gave up 0 bases, with 10 bases separating them. This CDR3 is 14 amino acids long. CDR3 in DNA: TGTGCCAGTAGTCCTATGACAGTGAACACTGAAGCTTTCTTT. This gives the protein CASSPMTVNTEAFF.

The chain uses TRBV19 and TRBJ1-1; 9 bases match TRBD1. Unmatched junction bases numbered 8, after V lost 4 bases and J lost 5 bases. Germline V gene lookup returns CDR1 LNHDA and CDR2 SQIVND (reference sequence). The CDR3 totals 15 residues. CDR3 in amino acids: CASSTDRGRKTEAFF. The CDR3 coding sequence is TGTGCCAGTAGTACGGACAGGGGTAGGAAAACTGAAGCTTTCTTT.

The V and J genes are TRBV27 and TRBJ2-5, with TRBD1 identical over 9 bases. CDR3 size: 14 residues. V trimming: 4 bases; J trimming: 3 bases; junction bases outside the gene matches: 3. CDR1 is MNHEY and CDR2 is SMNVEV in the germline V gene (reference sequence). Here the CDR3 reads CASSSRDREETQYF. CDR3 DNA sequence: TGTGCCAGCAGTTCCCGGGACAGGGAAGAGACCCAGTACTTC.

The rearrangement uses TRBV5-6 and TRBJ2-7, with unresolved D. Trimming left V 5 bases short and J 3 bases short, with 12 bases between. Germline lookup yields CDR1 SGHDT and CDR2 YYEEEE. This CDR3 spans 13 amino acids. The CDR3 spells CASSTDMHYEQYF. As DNA, the CDR3 is TGTGCCAGCAGTACAGACATGCACTACGAGCAGTACTTC.

The gene calls are TRBV10-3 and TRBJ2-7; 12 nucleotides match TRBD2. The V segment lost 2 bases and the J segment 0 bases; nucleotides outside the gene matches: 2. Per the germline V gene, CDR1 is ENHRY and CDR2 is SYGVKD. CDR3 length: 16 residues. CDR3 protein: CAISEGLAGSSYEQYF. In DNA, the CDR3 is TGTGCCATCAGTGAGGGACTAGCGGGATCCTCCTACGAGCAGTACTTC.